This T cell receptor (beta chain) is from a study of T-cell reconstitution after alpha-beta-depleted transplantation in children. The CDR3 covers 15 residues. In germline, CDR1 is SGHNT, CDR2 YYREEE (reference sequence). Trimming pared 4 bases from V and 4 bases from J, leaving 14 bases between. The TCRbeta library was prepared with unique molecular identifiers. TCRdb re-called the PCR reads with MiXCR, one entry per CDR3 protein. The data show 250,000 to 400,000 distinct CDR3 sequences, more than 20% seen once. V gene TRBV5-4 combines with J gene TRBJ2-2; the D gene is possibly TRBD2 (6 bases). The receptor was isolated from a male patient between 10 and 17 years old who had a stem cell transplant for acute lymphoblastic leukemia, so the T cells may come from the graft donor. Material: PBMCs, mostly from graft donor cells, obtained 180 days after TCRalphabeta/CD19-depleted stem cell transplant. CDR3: CASSGGGPGTGELFF. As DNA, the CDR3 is TGTGCCAGCAGCGGCGGAGGGCCGGGCACCGGGGAGCTGTTTTTT.